This T cell receptor beta chain was profiled in a study of blood T cell repertoires in COVID-19. Study context: PBMCs, B-cell-depleted T cells, or T cells were the source of the cDNA or gDNA that made up the material.

Per the original data handling: Quantification of nucleated cells was approximated via reference gene primer amplification. Here immunoSEQ multiplex PCR was the method, and the copy in TCRdb shows in-frame clones only, minus some. D and trimming come from the DNA, and the V and J calls and clone size come from that table. This sample has about 210,000 clones, with roughly 85% found just once. Categorization into cohorts depended on clinical history that participants reported. Between the trimmed V and J ends, which lost 1 base and 4 bases, there was a span of 10 bases. The CDR3 is 14 amino acids. Germline CDR1 reads MGHRA; CDR2 reads YSYEKL.

This receptor was taken from a middle-aged woman with acute COVID-19. The chain uses TRBV4-1 and TRBJ2-5; D may be TRBD2 (6 bases). Input material: PBMCs or T cells enriched from blood (not recorded which). The CDR3 sequence is CASSQAPAGETQYF. DNA of the CDR3: TGCGCCAGCAGCCAAGCTCCAGCGGGAGAGACCCAGTACTTC.